Listed below are T cell receptor beta chains from one sample, sequenced in a study of cytomegalovirus exposure and HLA in healthy donors. The assay was immunoSEQ multiplex PCR, and TCRdb's table has in-frame clones only and misses some. The sample comprises about 150,000 clones, roughly 85% of which are singletons, and less than 2% rests with the top ten. The sample was PBMCs. Receptor source: a woman aged 25-40 years in good health and CMV-seronegative. The CDR3 runs from the conserved cysteine through the conserved F or W. The D gene is left open where the match is weak. Size is omitted from some rows. Given values are once, few, many or a class for expanded clones.

d_call j_call clone_size v_call cdr3_nt cdr3_aa
TRBD1 TRBJ1-5 . TRBV29-1 TGCAGCGCCGGACAGGGCTCGGGAAGCAATCAGCCCCAGCATTTT CSAGQGSGSNQPQHF
TRBD1 TRBJ1-1 few TRBV19 TGTGCCAGTAGTATCGGGGCCCCCACAGGGGGGCGGGCTGAAGCTTTCTTT CASSIGAPTGGRAEAFF
. TRBJ2-5 . TRBV4-3 TGCGCCAGCAGCCAAGAACCCGCGCCTAGCGGAGGGGGAGAGACCCAGTACTTC CASSQEPAPSGGGETQYF
TRBD1 TRBJ1-2 . TRBV5-1 TGCGCCAGCAGCTTAACAGGGGGCGAGGAAGGCTACACCTTC CASSLTGGEEGYTF
TRBD1 TRBJ1-4 . TRBV5-5 TGTGCCAGCAGCTTGACGGACAGGAAGAATGAAAAACTGTTTTTT CASSLTDRKNEKLFF
. TRBJ1-2 . TRBV19 TGTGCCAGTAGTAGGGCAGGTTATGGCTACACCTTC CASSRAGYGYTF
. TRBJ2-7 . TRBV2 TGTGCCAGCAGGGTAGAGGGCGAGCAGTACTTC CASRVEGEQYF
TRBD1 TRBJ2-5 once TRBV27 TGTGCCAGCAGTCTCTTGGGGACAGGGGAAGAGACCCAGTACTTC CASSLLGTGEETQYF
. TRBJ2-1 . TRBV10-1 TGCGCCAGCAGTTTGGGGGGCTCCTACAATGAGCAGTTCTTC CASSLGGSYNEQFF
. TRBJ2-1 . TRBV5-6 TGTGCCAGCAGCCCCGGGATGGTGGGCTACAATGAGCAGTTCTTC CASSPGMVGYNEQFF
TRBD1 TRBJ1-6 . TRBV29-1 TGCAGCGTCCGGACAGGGGGCGGCTCCCCCCTCCACTTT CSVRTGGGSPLHF
. TRBJ1-2 . TRBV29-1 TGCAGCGCTGTTACCACAGGGTTGTCATATGGCTACACCTTC CSAVTTGLSYGYTF
. TRBJ1-4 . TRBV19 TGTGCCAGTAGTATACGGGAGCTGGAGAAACTGTTTTTT CASSIRELEKLFF
. TRBJ2-2 . TRBV7-9 TGTGCCAGCACCGCAACGACTGGGGCTACTCCGACTTTAGGGGAGCTGTTTTTT CASTATTGATPTLGELFF
. TRBJ1-2 . TRBV5-8 TGTGCCAGCAGCCAGACCAGGGGAGGGTATGGCTACACCTTC CASSQTRGGYGYTF
. TRBJ2-7 few TRBV27 TGTGCCAGCAGTAATCCAGGGCCCTCCTACGAGCAGTACTTC CASSNPGPSYEQYF
. TRBJ2-7 . TRBV6-5 TGTGCCAGCAGCCTTGCCGGGTCTTCTTACGAGCAGTACTTC CASSLAGSSYEQYF
. TRBJ2-2 . TRBV4-1 TGCGCCAGCAGCCCGGGACTCCTAAACACCGGGGAGCTGTTTTTT CASSPGLLNTGELFF
. TRBJ2-2 . TRBV2 TGTGCCAGCAGAAAAGACAGCACCGGGGAGCTGTTTTTT CASRKDSTGELFF
TRBD2 TRBJ2-3 . TRBV27 TGTGCCAGCAGTTGGACTAGCGCAGATACGCAGTATTTT CASSWTSADTQYF
TRBD1 TRBJ1-1 . TRBV5-1 TGCGCCAGCAGCTTGGGGGACAGGCGAAAAGCTTTCTTT CASSLGDRRKAFF
TRBD2 TRBJ2-3 . TRBV5-8 TGTGCCAGCAGCTCCCAGTGGCTAGCGGGTCCCACGGGCACAGATACGCAGTATTTT CASSSQWLAGPTGTDTQYF
. TRBJ1-4 . TRBV30 TGTGCCTGGAGTGTAGCAAGTGAGGGGAGGAAGGAGAAACTGTTTTTT CAWSVASEGRKEKLFF
TRBD2 TRBJ2-7 . TRBV4-1 TGCGCCAGCAGCCAAGTTATTTCGGCTAGCGGATTCGAGCAGTACTTC CASSQVISASGFEQYF
TRBD1 TRBJ1-1 . TRBV30 TGTGCCTGGAGCGAGGGTTTACAGGGGCACACTGAAGCTTTCTTT CAWSEGLQGHTEAFF
TRBD1 TRBJ1-6 . TRBV30 TGTGCCTGGGGACAGGGGGCGGCTTCACCCCTCCACTTT CAWGQGAASPLHF
TRBD1 TRBJ1-2 few TRBV6-5 TGTGCCAGCAGGCCTCCCACAGGGGTCGGGGGCTACACCTTC CASRPPTGVGGYTF
TRBD2 TRBJ2-7 . TRBV7-6 TGTGCCAGCAGCTTAGCGTCTAGCGGGGGGGCCTACGAGCAGTACTTC CASSLASSGGAYEQYF